This is a list of T cell receptor beta chains from one sample in a study of T cells after yellow fever vaccination. TCRdb analysed the 5' RACE reads with MiXCR anew, one entry per CDR3 protein. The sample consists of more than 300,000 distinct CDR3 sequences, approximately 4.3% of them appearing once. The sample consisted of PBMCs, taken 15 days after the yellow fever booster vaccination. These receptor sequences come from a man between 18 and 35 years old who received the YFV17D yellow fever vaccine. Each CDR3 is given with its conserved first and last residue. D genes are given only for firm matches. A row's size may be missing; if present it is once, few, many or a size class.

cdr3_aa cdr3_nt j_call v_call clone_size d_call
CASSFQMKAGGQETQYF TGTGCCAGCAGCTTTCAGATGAAAGCGGGGGGGCAAGAGACCCAGTACTTC TRBJ2-5 TRBV5-6 . TRBD2
CSVGINEQFF TGCAGCGTTGGAATCAATGAGCAGTTCTTC TRBJ2-1 TRBV29-1 . .
CASSFAYEQFF TGTGCCAGCAGTTTCGCGTATGAGCAGTTCTTC TRBJ2-1 TRBV28 . .
CASSVGALDSPLHF TGTGCCAGCAGCGTAGGGGCGTTGGATTCACCCCTCCACTTT TRBJ1-6 TRBV9 many .
CASSQGGEVSEQYF TGCGCCAGCAGCCAAGGCGGAGAGGTCTCCGAGCAGTACTTC TRBJ2-7 TRBV5-1 many .
CSVEAQGAGTEAFF TGCAGCGTTGAAGCCCAGGGGGCGGGCACTGAAGCTTTCTTT TRBJ1-1 TRBV29-1 many TRBD1
CASSAQLAEETQYF TGTGCCAGCAGCGCCCAACTAGCGGAGGAGACCCAGTACTTC TRBJ2-5 TRBV5-4 . TRBD2
CAISDRQGSRIYGYTF TGTGCCATCAGTGACCGACAGGGGTCCCGCATATATGGCTACACCTTC TRBJ1-2 TRBV10-3 few TRBD1
CASSPRTGILREQYF TGTGCCAGCAGCCCCCGGACAGGGATCTTGAGGGAGCAGTACTTC TRBJ2-7 TRBV9 many TRBD1
CASSYVGPYNEQFF TGTGCCAGCAGTTACGTGGGTCCGTACAATGAGCAGTTCTTC TRBJ2-1 TRBV6-5 few .
CASSTFGTSGETQYF TGCGCCAGCAGCACCTTTGGGACTAGCGGGGAGACCCAGTACTTC TRBJ2-5 TRBV5-1 many TRBD2
CSAAKSDSLGYTF TGCAGTGCCGCTAAGTCGGACAGCCTGGGCTACACCTTC TRBJ1-2 TRBV20-1 many .
CASSLVLAMVQETQYF TGTGCCAGCAGCTTAGTACTAGCCATGGTTCAAGAGACCCAGTACTTC TRBJ2-5 TRBV7-8 . .
CASSLWAGNSNQPQHF TGTGCCAGCAGCTTATGGGCAGGGAATAGCAATCAGCCCCAGCATTTT TRBJ1-5 TRBV7-6 few .
CASSLGTSSYEQYF TGCGCCAGCAGCTTGGGGACTAGCTCCTACGAGCAGTACTTC TRBJ2-7 TRBV5-1 many TRBD2
CASSLGPWGYNEQFF TGCGCCAGCAGCTTGGGACCCTGGGGCTACAATGAGCAGTTCTTC TRBJ2-1 TRBV5-1 . .
CASSLAQGEGPQHF TGCGCCAGCAGCTTGGCTCAGGGAGAAGGGCCCCAGCATTTT TRBJ1-5 TRBV5-1 many .
CSAPRHSVPSTDTQYF TGCAGTGCTCCTAGACACAGTGTGCCTAGCACAGATACGCAGTATTTT TRBJ2-3 TRBV20-1 many .
CSAGHSEQDIQYF TGCAGCGCTGGGCATAGTGAGCAAGACATTCAGTACTTC TRBJ2-4 TRBV29-1 many .
CASNRGGANEQFF TGTGCCAGCAACCGCGGGGGGGCAAATGAGCAGTTCTTC TRBJ2-1 TRBV2 . TRBD2
CASNSLGMNTEAFF TGTGCCAGTAATAGCCTGGGCATGAACACTGAAGCTTTCTTT TRBJ1-1 TRBV19 . .
CSAPGQAGTDTQYF TGCAGTGCTCCTGGACAGGCAGGGACAGATACGCAGTATTTT TRBJ2-3 TRBV20-1 many TRBD1
CASSVGSREETQYF TGTGCCAGCAGCGTAGGGAGCAGGGAAGAGACCCAGTACTTC TRBJ2-5 TRBV9 few .
CASSYWSGSTEAFF TGTGCCAGCAGTTACTGGTCAGGGAGCACTGAAGCTTTCTTT TRBJ1-1 TRBV6-5 many .
CASSSTETGEQFF TGTGCCAGCAGCTCCACAGAGACGGGTGAGCAGTTCTTC TRBJ2-1 TRBV12-3/TRBV12-4 few .
CAISEFGGVTEAFF TGTGCCATCAGTGAGTTCGGAGGGGTCACTGAAGCTTTCTTT TRBJ1-1 TRBV10-3 many .
CASSLTLGSSYNEQFF TGTGCCAGCTCACTAACCTTAGGGAGCTCCTACAATGAGCAGTTCTTC TRBJ2-1 TRBV18 . .
CASSLGQGSPRDGYTF TGCGCCAGCAGCCTGGGACAGGGATCCCCTCGGGATGGCTACACCTTC TRBJ1-2 TRBV5-1 . TRBD1
CASSQDATDYGYTF TGTGCCAGCAGCCAAGATGCGACAGACTATGGCTACACCTTC TRBJ1-2 TRBV4-2 . .
CASSQRFSQETQYF TGCGCCAGCAGCCAAAGGTTCAGCCAAGAGACCCAGTACTTC TRBJ2-5 TRBV4-3 many .
CASSPRRQGTSNQPQHF TGTGCCAGCAGTCCAAGGAGACAGGGGACTAGCAATCAGCCCCAGCATTTT TRBJ1-5 TRBV6-2/TRBV6-3 . TRBD1
CASSEGLAPFRDTQYF TGCGCCAGCAGTGAGGGGCTAGCCCCCTTCCGAGATACGCAGTATTTT TRBJ2-3 TRBV25-1 many .
CATSRDSGGTEAFF TGTGCCACCAGCAGAGATTCGGGAGGGACTGAAGCTTTCTTT TRBJ1-1 TRBV15 many .
CASNRGQGIVGTEAFF TGCGCCAGCAACAGAGGACAGGGAATTGTGGGCACTGAAGCTTTCTTT TRBJ1-1 TRBV5-1 many TRBD1
CASSSPTSPPGQFF TGTGCCAGCAGCTCTCCGACTAGCCCCCCGGGGCAGTTCTTC TRBJ2-1 TRBV7-6 many TRBD2
CSARPGLAGGTDTQYF TGCAGTGCTCGACCGGGACTAGCGGGGGGGACAGATACGCAGTATTTT TRBJ2-3 TRBV20-1 few TRBD2
CASSPMITSGGHTDTQYF TGCGCCAGCAGCCCGATGATAACTAGCGGGGGCCACACAGATACGCAGTATTTT TRBJ2-3 TRBV5-1 few TRBD2
CASSQPGGNTIYF TGTGCCAGCAGCCAACCTGGTGGAAACACCATATATTTT TRBJ1-3 TRBV3-1 . .
CASSPRSTNEKLFF TGTGCCAGCAGCCCACGGTCCACTAATGAAAAACTGTTTTTT TRBJ1-4 TRBV3-1 many .
CASSQGPTETQYF TGCGCCAGCAGCCAAGGCCCCACGGAGACCCAGTACTTC TRBJ2-5 TRBV4-3 few .